This TCR beta chain originates from a study of CD8 T cells in Susac syndrome. Isolation of CD8+ and CD4+ T cells was performed negatively, whereas enrichment of TEMRA cells was done by FACS. V shed 3 bases and J shed 10 bases, with 13 bases lying between them. CDR3 length: 14 residues. In germline, CDR1 is SGHAT, CDR2 FQNNGV. This clonotype is a singleton in its sample. Random hexamers were used to reverse transcribe about 0.45 to 1 ug of RNA. TCRdb fed the immunoSEQ multiplex PCR reads into MiXCR, producing one record per CDR3 protein. The data hold around 170,000 distinct CDR3 sequences, with 85% to 95% observed a single time.

This sequence was found in a human donor with Susac syndrome. The V call is TRBV11-2, the J call TRBJ1-6, with D maybe TRBD1 (6 bases). Sequencing was done on a sample of CD4+ T cells from PBMCs. DNA of the CDR3: TGTGCCAGCAGCTTGCTACAGGGTGGGTCACCCCTCCACTTT. This codes for CASSLLQGGSPLHF.